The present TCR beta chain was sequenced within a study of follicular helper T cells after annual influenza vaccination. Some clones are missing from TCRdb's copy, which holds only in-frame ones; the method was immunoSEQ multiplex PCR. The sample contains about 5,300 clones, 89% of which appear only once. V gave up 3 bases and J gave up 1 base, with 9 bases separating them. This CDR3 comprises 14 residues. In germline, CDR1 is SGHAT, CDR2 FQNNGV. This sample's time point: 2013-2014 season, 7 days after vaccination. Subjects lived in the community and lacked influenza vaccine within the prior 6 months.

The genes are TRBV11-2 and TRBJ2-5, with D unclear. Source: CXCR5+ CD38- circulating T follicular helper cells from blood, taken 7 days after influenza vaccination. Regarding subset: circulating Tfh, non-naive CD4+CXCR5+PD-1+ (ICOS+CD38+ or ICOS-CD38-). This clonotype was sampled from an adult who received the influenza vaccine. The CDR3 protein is CASSFERIQETQYF. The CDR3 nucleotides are TGTGCCAGCAGCTTTGAGAGGATCCAAGAGACCCAGTACTTC.